These 10 T cell receptor beta chains were sequenced from one sample in a study of post-analysis software for immune sequencing data (dated by TCRdb to 2014 to 2015). The paper's findings and limits, for the study overall: Patients showed significantly higher frequencies than controls for 4 or 5 TRBV segments, among them TRBV5-6, TRBV5-1 and TRBV20-1.

For these TCRs, the target antigens are not known. The library relied on PCR. The sequencer was an Illumina HiSeq 2500. To reduce PCR and sequencing biases, unique molecular identifiers were incorporated into the TCR beta cDNA libraries. In-frame beta chains were kept once TCRdb had trimmed the public reads at Q25 with fastp and called clones with MiXCR. Each CDR3 protein appears once, grouped with its most common genes and DNA. The sample yields some 190,000 distinct CDR3 sequences; 29% were counted once. 3% to 4% of the sample comes from the top ten. Material for sequencing was blood. These receptors were collected from a girl aged 2 to 17 with multiple sclerosis.

This clonotype was seen only a few times. The rearrangement joins TRBV18 to TRBJ1-6; TRBD1 might be the D (6 bases). V was cut by 4 bases and J by 6 bases, with 13 bases left in between. CDR1 and CDR2 from the germline V gene are KGHSH and LQKENI. The CDR3 extends over 15 amino acids. The CDR3, as DNA: TGTGCCAGCTCACTATGGACAGAGGGTAATTCACCCCTCCACTTT. Translation: CASSLWTEGNSPLHF.

The chain recombines TRBV18 with TRBJ2-1; TRBD2 aligns across 11 bases. Germline loops: CDR1 KGHSH, CDR2 LQKENI. This CDR3 has 13 residues. With V trimmed by 3 bases and J by 10 bases, 2 bases remained unmatched. CDR3 in amino acids: CASSPGLAEEQFF. DNA of the CDR3: TGTGCCAGCTCACCGGGACTAGCGGAGGAGCAGTTCTTC.

The chain is built from TRBV15 and TRBJ1-2; a weak D match, TRBD1 (5 bases). V was pared by 0 bases and J by 5 bases, with 10 bases between. The CDR3 is 14 amino acids. CDR1 and CDR2 from the germline V gene are LNHNV and YYDKDF (reference sequence). This chain's CDR3 is CATSRDYGGYGYTF. The CDR3 DNA follows: TGTGCCACCAGCAGAGATTATGGGGGATATGGCTACACCTTC. Together with reference TRBV15 and TRBJ1-2, the CDR3 gives the full variable domain: DAMVIQNPRYQVTQFGKPVTLSCSQTLNHNVMYWYQQKSSQAPKLLFHYYDKDFNNEADTPDNFQSRRPNTSFCFLDIRSPGLGDTAMYLCATSRDYGGYGYTFGSGTRLTVV.

In its sample, this clonotype was seen a few times. A much larger clone lies one base from this, so it may be a read error. The CDR3 loop reads CRARGTFDIQYF. The CDR3 DNA reads as TGCAGGGCCCGAGGGACATTTGACATTCAGTACTTC. The chain recombines TRBV20-1 with TRBJ2-4; TRBD1 is a possible D gene (6 bases). CDR1 is DFQATT, CDR2 SNEGSKA, per germline (reference sequence). The CDR3 extends over 12 amino acids.

Regarding this clonotype: A clone one base away is much larger, so this may be a read error. V and J are TRBV28 and TRBJ1-5; D may be TRBD1 (5 bases). This CDR3 spans 13 amino acids. Germline loops: CDR1 MDHEN, CDR2 SYDVKM. The CDR3 is CAGRVGYNQPQHF. For the CDR3, the DNA is TGTGCCGGCAGGGTCGGGTACAATCAGCCCCAGCATTTT.

Only a few counts were recorded for this clonotype. The J gene is TRBJ1-5, the V gene TRBV7-9; D remains unclear. Trimming removed 3 bases at V and 3 bases at J, with 9 bases between. This CDR3 comprises 14 residues. Germline CDR1 and CDR2: SEHNR and FQNEAQ (reference sequence). The CDR3 loop reads CASSFGQNNQPQHF. CDR3 in DNA: TGTGCCAGCAGCTTCGGGCAGAACAATCAGCCCCAGCATTTT.

The chain is built from TRBV7-9 and TRBJ2-1, with D tentatively TRBD1 (6 bases). CDR3 length: 15 residues. The V gene lost 4 bases and the J gene lost 6 bases, with 16 bases spanning the gap. Germline CDR1 is SEHNR and CDR2 is FQNEAQ (reference sequence). CDR3 DNA: TGTGCCAGCAGCTCCGGGACAACCGAGGTCAATGAGCAGTTCTTC. Amino acid sequence: CASSSGTTEVNEQFF.

This clonotype was counted a few times. This sequence joins TRBV30 and TRBJ1-1; TRBD1 agrees at 10 bases. This CDR3 contains 13 residues. The V segment lost 6 bases and the J segment 2 bases; nucleotides outside the gene matches: 3. CDR1 is GTSNPN, CDR2 SVGIG, per germline (reference sequence). The CDR3 is CACRDRGNTEAFF. CDR3 bases: TGTGCCTGCCGGGACAGGGGAAACACTGAAGCTTTCTTT.

The rearrangement joins TRBV20-1 to TRBJ2-7; D not certain. Trimming cost V 6 bases and J 2 bases, with 17 bases left between them. Germline V gives CDR1 DFQATT, CDR2 SNEGSKA (reference sequence). The CDR3 extends over 14 amino acids. CDR3 region: CSAIDSPVTYEQYF. Written as DNA, the CDR3 is TGCAGTGCGATCGACTCGCCCGTAACCTACGAGCAGTACTTC.

This clonotype was found many times. V usage is TRBV19 and J usage is TRBJ2-5, with a weak D call TRBD2 (5 bases). Trimming took 0 bases from V and 4 from J, leaving 6 bases between them. The CDR3 has 13 amino acids. From germline, CDR1 is LNHDA and CDR2 SQIVND (reference sequence). DNA for the CDR3: TGTGCCAGTAGTATAGATCGGGGAGAGACCCAGTACTTC. It translates to CASSIDRGETQYF.